The source of this T cell receptor (beta chain) is a study of vaccination effects on CD4 cells after COVID-19. General observations from the study: Early post-infection timepoints were missing from the study, which also had few convalescent patients. Spike-reactive clones found after vaccination in convalescents were mainly new vaccine-induced clones. Whether induced by infection or by vaccine, clones showed marked clonal contraction late after vaccination.

Sequencing was performed with immunoSEQ multiplex PCR; in TCRdb, only in-frame clones are kept and a portion is missing. There are tens of thousands of clones in the sample; around 75% occur only once, and about two fifths lies in the top ten. Within the ViraFEST assay, antigen-specific CD4+ T cells underwent expansion with viral peptide pools prior to sequencing. Subsequent to a culture period of more than 9 days, CD4+ T cells were isolated. This individual contracted SARS-CoV-2 between March and December 2020, as verified by PCR. Half-medium changes using IL-2 medium occurred on days 3 and 7. On this clone: Its antigen is undetermined.

The germline V gene has CDR1 SGHDT and CDR2 YYEEEE. The J segment lost 3 bases and the V segment lost 4 bases, leaving 9 bases of the junction unmatched. The CDR3 has 16 residues. This sequence was found in a human donor who had a prior SARS-CoV-2 infection. This chain joins TRBV5-6 and TRBJ2-7, with 11 bases aligning to TRBD2. Source: CD4+ T cells from PBMCs cultured with a peptide pool, taken before COVID-19 vaccination. The CDR3 loop is CASSQLTSGTVYEQYF. CDR3 DNA sequence: TGTGCCAGCAGCCAACTGACTAGCGGGACCGTCTACGAGCAGTACTTC.